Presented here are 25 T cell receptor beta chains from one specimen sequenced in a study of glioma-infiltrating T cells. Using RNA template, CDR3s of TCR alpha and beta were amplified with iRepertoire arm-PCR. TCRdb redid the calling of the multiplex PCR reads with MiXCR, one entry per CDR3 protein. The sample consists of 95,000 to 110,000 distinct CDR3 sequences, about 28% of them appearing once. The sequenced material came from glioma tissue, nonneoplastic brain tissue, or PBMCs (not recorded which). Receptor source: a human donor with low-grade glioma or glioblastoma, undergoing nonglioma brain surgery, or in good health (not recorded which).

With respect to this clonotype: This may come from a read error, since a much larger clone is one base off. DNA of the CDR3: TGTGCCAGCAGCCTGAGTCTCTACACCTACGAGCAGTACTTC. It codes for CASSLSLYTYEQYF. This rearrangement joins TRBV27 to TRBJ2-7; D gene ambiguous. V was pared by 6 bases and J by 2 bases, with 14 bases between. This CDR3 spans 14 amino acids. CDR1 and CDR2 (germline): MNHEY, SMNVEV (reference sequence).

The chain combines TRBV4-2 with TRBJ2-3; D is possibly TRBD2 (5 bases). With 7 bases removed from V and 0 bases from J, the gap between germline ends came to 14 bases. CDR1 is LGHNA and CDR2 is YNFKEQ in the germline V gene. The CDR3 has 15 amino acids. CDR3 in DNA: TGTGCCAGCATCTCGGCGGGCCGGAGCACAGATACGCAGTATTTT. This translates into CASISAGRSTDTQYF.

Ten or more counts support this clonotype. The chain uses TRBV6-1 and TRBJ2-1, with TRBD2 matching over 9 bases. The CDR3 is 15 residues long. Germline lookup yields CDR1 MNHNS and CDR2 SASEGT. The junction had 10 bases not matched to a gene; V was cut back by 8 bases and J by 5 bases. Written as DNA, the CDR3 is TGTGCCAGCGGGCTAGCGGGACAAGTAAACAATGAGCAGTTCTTC. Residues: CASGLAGQVNNEQFF.

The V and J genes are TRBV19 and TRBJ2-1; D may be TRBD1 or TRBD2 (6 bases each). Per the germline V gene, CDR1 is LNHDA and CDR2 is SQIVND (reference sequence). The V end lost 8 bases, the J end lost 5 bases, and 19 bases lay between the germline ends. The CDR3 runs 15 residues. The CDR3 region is CASSILGGRNNEQFF. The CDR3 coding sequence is TGTGCCAGTTCCATACTCGGGGGCCGGAACAATGAGCAGTTCTTC.

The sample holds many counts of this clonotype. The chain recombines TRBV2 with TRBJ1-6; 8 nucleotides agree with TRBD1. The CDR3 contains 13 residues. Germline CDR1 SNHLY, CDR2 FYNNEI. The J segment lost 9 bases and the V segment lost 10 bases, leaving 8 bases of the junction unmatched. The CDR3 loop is CATRDRSSSPLHF. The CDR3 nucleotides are TGTGCCACCAGGGACAGGTCGTCTTCACCCCTCCACTTT.

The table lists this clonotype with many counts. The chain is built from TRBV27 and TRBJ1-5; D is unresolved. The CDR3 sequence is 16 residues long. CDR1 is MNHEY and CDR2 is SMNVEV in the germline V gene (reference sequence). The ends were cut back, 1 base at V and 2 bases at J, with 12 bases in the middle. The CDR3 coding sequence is TGTGCCAGCAGTTTATTGGCTCATCGCGGCAATCAGCCCCAGCATTTT. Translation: CASSLLAHRGNQPQHF.

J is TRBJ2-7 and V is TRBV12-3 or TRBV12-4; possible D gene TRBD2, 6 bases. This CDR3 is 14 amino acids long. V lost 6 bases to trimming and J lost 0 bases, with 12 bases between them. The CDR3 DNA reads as TGTGCCAGCAGAGGGACTGCTAGCTCCTACGAGCAGTACTTC. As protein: CASRGTASSYEQYF.

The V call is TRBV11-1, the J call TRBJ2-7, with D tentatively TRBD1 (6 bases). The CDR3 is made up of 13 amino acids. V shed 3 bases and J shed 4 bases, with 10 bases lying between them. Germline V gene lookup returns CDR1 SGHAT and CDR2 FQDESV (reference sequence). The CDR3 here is CASSFPTGYEQYF. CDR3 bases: TGTGCCAGCAGCTTCCCCACAGGGTACGAGCAGTACTTC.

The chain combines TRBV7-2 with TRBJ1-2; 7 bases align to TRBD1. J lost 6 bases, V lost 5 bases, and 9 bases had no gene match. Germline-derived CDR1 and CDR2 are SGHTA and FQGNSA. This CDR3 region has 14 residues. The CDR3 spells CASSPPGGRDGYTF. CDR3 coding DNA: TGTGCCAGCAGCCCACCAGGGGGGCGGGATGGCTACACCTTC.

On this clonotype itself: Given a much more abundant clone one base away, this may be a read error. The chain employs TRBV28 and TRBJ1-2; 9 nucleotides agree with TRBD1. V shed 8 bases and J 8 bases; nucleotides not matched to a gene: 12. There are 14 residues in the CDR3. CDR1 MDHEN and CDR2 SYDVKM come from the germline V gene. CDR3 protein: CASGVGTGNVGYTF. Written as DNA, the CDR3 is TGTGCCAGCGGGGTCGGGACAGGGAACGTCGGCTACACCTTC.

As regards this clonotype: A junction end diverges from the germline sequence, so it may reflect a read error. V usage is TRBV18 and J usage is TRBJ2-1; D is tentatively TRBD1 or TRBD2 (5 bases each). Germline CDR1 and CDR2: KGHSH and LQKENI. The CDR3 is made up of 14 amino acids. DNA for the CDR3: TGTCCCAGCTCACCCGGGACGGCGTACAATGAGCAGTTCTTC. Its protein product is CPSSPGTAYNEQFF. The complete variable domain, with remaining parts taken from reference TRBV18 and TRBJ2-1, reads NAGVMQNPRHLVRRRGQEARLRCSPMKGHSHVYWYRQLPEEGLKFMVYLQKENIIDESGMPKERFSAEFPKEGPSILRIQQVVRGDSAAYFCPSSPGTAYNEQFFGPGTRLTVL.

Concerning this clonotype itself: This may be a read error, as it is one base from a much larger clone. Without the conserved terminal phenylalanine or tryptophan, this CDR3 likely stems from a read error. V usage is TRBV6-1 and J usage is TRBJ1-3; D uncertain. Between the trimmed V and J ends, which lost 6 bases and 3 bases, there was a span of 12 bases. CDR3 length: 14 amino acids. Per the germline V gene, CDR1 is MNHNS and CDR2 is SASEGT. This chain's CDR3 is CASRIQAFGNTIYL. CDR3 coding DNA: TGTGCCAGCAGGATTCAGGCATTTGGAAACACCATATATCTT.

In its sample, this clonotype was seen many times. The CDR3 nucleotides read TGTGCCAGCAGCCGTGAAGAAACAGATACGCAGTATTTT. It translates to CASSREETDTQYF. This chain links TRBV14 with TRBJ2-3; D is ambiguous. The CDR3 covers 13 residues. The V and J ends lost 4 bases and 3 bases respectively, with 8 bases between them. The germline V gene has CDR1 SGHDN and CDR2 FVKESK.

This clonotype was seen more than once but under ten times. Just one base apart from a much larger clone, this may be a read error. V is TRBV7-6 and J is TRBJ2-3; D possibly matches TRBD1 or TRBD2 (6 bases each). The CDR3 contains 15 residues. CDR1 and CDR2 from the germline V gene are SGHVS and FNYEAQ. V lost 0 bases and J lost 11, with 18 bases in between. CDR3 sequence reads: CASSLAGGQTPKQYF. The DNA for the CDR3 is TGTGCCAGCAGCTTAGCGGGGGGCCAGACCCCTAAGCAGTATTTT.

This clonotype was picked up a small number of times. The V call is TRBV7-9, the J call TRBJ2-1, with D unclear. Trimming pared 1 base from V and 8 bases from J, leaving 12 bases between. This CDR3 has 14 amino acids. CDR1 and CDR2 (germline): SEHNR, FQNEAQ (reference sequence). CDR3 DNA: TGTGCCAGCAGCTTAGTACAGCCTCGCGATGAGCAGTTCTTC. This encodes CASSLVQPRDEQFF. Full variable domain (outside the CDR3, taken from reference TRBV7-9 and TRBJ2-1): DTGVSQNPRHKITKRGQNVTFRCDPISEHNRLYWYRQTLGQGPEFLTYFQNEAQLEKSRLLSDRFSAERPKGSFSTLEIQRTEQGDSAMYLCASSLVQPRDEQFFGPGTRLTVL.

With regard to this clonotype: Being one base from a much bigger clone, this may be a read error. The chain's CDR3 is CATSRHRQGRTEAFF. As DNA, the CDR3 is TGTGCCACCAGCCGCCACCGACAGGGCCGCACTGAAGCTTTCTTT. The rearrangement uses TRBV15 and TRBJ1-1; TRBD1 matches 7 bases. The germline V gene encodes CDR1 LNHNV and CDR2 YYDKDF (reference sequence). CDR3 size: 15 residues. V was clipped by 5 bases and J by 4 bases; unmatched bases: 10.

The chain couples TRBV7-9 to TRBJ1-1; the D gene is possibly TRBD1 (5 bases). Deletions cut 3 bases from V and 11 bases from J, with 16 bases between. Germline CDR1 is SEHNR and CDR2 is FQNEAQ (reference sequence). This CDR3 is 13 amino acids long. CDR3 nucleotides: TGTGCCAGCAGCTTCGGGGACTCGCACTTGGCTTTCTTT. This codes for CASSFGDSHLAFF. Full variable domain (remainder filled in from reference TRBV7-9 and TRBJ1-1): DTGVSQNPRHKITKRGQNVTFRCDPISEHNRLYWYRQTLGQGPEFLTYFQNEAQLEKSRLLSDRFSAERPKGSFSTLEIQRTEQGDSAMYLCASSFGDSHLAFFGQGTRLTVV.

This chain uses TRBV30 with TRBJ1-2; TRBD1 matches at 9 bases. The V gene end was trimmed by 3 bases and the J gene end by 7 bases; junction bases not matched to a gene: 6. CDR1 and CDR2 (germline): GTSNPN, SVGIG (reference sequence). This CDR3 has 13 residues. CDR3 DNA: TGTGCCTGGAGCCTCCGGACAGGGGTTGGCTACACCTTC. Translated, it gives CAWSLRTGVGYTF.

Here the CDR3 DNA reads TGTGCCAGCAGCAGGGGACAGGGAAGCTCCTACGAGCAGTACTTC. This gives the protein CASSRGQGSSYEQYF. The V call is TRBV6-1, the J call TRBJ2-7; 9 bases line up with TRBD1. Unmatched junction bases numbered 6, after V lost 6 bases and J lost 0 bases. CDR1 is MNHNS and CDR2 is SASEGT in the germline V gene. This CDR3 comprises 15 residues.

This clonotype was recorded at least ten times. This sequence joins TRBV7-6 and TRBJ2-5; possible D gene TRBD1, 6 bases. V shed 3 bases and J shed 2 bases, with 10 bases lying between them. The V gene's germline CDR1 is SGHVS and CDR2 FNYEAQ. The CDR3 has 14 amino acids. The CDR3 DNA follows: TGTGCCAGCAGCTTCGGACAGAATCAAGAGACCCAGTACTTC. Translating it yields CASSFGQNQETQYF.

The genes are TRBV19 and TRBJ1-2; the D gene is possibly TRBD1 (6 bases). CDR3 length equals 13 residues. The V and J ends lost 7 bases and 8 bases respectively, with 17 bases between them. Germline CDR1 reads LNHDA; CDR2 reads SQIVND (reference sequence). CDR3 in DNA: TGTGCCAGTAACCGGGACAACTCCGGGGGCTACACCTTC. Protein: CASNRDNSGGYTF.

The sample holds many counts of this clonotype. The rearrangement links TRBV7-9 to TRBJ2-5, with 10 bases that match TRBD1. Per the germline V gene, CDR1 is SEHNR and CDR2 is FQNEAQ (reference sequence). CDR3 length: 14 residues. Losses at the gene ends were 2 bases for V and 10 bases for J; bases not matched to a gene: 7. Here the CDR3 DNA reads TGTGCCAGCAGCTTAAGCGGGACAGGGGAGGACCAGTACTTC. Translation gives CASSLSGTGEDQYF.

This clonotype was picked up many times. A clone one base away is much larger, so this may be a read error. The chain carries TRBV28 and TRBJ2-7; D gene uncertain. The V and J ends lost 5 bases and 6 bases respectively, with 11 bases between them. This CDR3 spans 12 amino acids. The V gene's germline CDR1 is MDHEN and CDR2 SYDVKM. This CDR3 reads CASSPHTREQYF. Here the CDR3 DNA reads TGTGCCAGCAGTCCCCACACGCGCGAGCAGTACTTC.

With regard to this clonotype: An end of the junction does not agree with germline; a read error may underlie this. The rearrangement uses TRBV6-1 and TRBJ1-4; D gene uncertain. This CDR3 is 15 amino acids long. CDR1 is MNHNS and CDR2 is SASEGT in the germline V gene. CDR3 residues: CASSRTQTDDVKLFF. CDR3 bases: TGTGCCAGCAGCCGCACACAGACGGACGACGTAAAACTGTTTTTC.

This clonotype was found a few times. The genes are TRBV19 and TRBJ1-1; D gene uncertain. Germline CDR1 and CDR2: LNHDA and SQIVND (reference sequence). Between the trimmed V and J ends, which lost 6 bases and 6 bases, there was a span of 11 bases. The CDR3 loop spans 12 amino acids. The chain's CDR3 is CASSRAKSEAFF. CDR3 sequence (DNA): TGTGCCAGTAGCCGGGCAAAATCTGAAGCTTTCTTT.